The rows below give T cell receptor beta chains drawn from one sample of a study of identical twins. Each CDR3 protein gets one entry after TCRdb re-called the 5' RACE reads with MiXCR. This table holds about 810,000 distinct CDR3 sequences, roughly an eighth found once. The same sample was also studied in work on yellow fever vaccine responses in identical twins.

The specimen was PBMCs. The receptors were gathered from a woman aged 18-29 years in good health. Both conserved end residues are part of each CDR3.

V	J	CDR3
TRBV10-3	TRBJ1-1	CAISTQGTNTEAFF
TRBV24-1	TRBJ2-7	CATSDRATGPTYEQYF
TRBV6-5	TRBJ2-7	CASSYVRESYEQYF
TRBV7-8	TRBJ2-1	CASSSPIGASSYNEQFF
TRBV6-5	TRBJ2-1	CASSYSKTSAAYNEQFF
TRBV7-8	TRBJ2-7	CASSLGTGFEQYF
TRBV14	TRBJ1-2	CASSLTRAGFGGYTF
TRBV13	TRBJ1-2	CASSLLGAGWNGYTF
TRBV4-2	TRBJ2-7	CASSQDISGSLYEQYF
TRBV5-6	TRBJ1-4	CASSPGGGGNEKLFF
TRBV7-9	TRBJ2-1	CASSLVSLRNEQFF
TRBV2	TRBJ2-5	CASSEERNESFLGETQYF
TRBV27	TRBJ1-1	CASSPGWGSVEAFF
TRBV3-1	TRBJ1-1	CASTTPGREAFF
TRBV10-1	TRBJ2-2	CASRNDATLVTGELFF
TRBV28	TRBJ2-7	CASLSGTSFEQYF
TRBV20-1	TRBJ2-1	CSAREPGLAGNSYNEQFF
TRBV29-1	TRBJ1-5	CSVGTGLRNQPQHF
TRBV5-1	TRBJ2-7	CASSLATGLLYEQYF
TRBV12-5	TRBJ2-3	CASGLFTKSSTDTQYF
TRBV6-5	TRBJ2-6	CASSYSNSRVSGANVLTF
TRBV27	TRBJ2-3	CASGATGSDTQYF
TRBV3-1	TRBJ2-1	CASSQTRRGNEQFF
TRBV6-2/TRBV6-3	TRBJ2-1	CASSQGRGVHNEQFF
TRBV3-1	TRBJ2-5	CASTLEGAGVGGTQYF
TRBV12-3/TRBV12-4	TRBJ1-2	CASTNRLTANYGYTF